These 20 T cell receptor beta chains share one sample of origin, sequenced in a study of T cells after somatic rescue of genetic block. TCRdb keeps only in-frame clones here, not all; method: immunoSEQ multiplex PCR. The sample yields under 150,000 clones, under 95% seen once. The sample taken for sequencing was peripheral blood mononuclear cells (PBMCs). Receptors were obtained from a young woman.

V gene TRBV19 combines with J gene TRBJ1-2; TRBD1 matches at 8 bases. V gave up 10 bases and J gave up 0 bases; unmatched junction bases: 10. The CDR3 contains 15 residues. Germline values: CDR1 LNHDA, CDR2 SQIVND (reference sequence). The CDR3 sequence is CATWTGSVANYGYTF. In DNA form, the CDR3 reads TGTGCCACCTGGACAGGGAGTGTTGCTAACTATGGCTACACCTTC.

The rearrangement joins TRBV5-1 to TRBJ2-7; 7 nucleotides match TRBD2. There are 15 residues in the CDR3. V was pared by 4 bases and J by 6 bases, with 13 bases of the junction left unmatched. Germline V gives CDR1 SGHRS, CDR2 YFSETQ. CDR3 nucleotides: TGCGCCAGCAGCGGACTAAGCGGGGCCGGGCGCGAGCAGTACTTC. Encoded protein: CASSGLSGAGREQYF. The entire variable domain, with the rest obtained from reference TRBV5-1 and TRBJ2-7, is as follows: KAGVTQTPRYLIKTRGQQVTLSCSPISGHRSVSWYQQTPGQGLQFLFEYFSETQRNKGNFPGRFSGRQFSNSRSEMNVSTLELGDSALYLCASSGLSGAGREQYFGPGTRLTVT.

The chain combines TRBV30 with TRBJ2-7; D is possibly TRBD1 or TRBD2 (6 bases each). In germline, CDR1 is GTSNPN, CDR2 SVGIG (reference sequence). V was pared by 2 bases and J by 3 bases, with 17 bases between. The CDR3 loop spans 15 amino acids. CDR3 residues: CAWSKGIGGLYEQYF. The CDR3 bases are TGTGCCTGGAGTAAAGGGATAGGGGGGCTCTACGAGCAGTACTTC.

The chain recombines TRBV7-2 with TRBJ1-2; TRBD1 agrees at 7 bases. The CDR3 spans 14 residues. Trimming at V came to 1 base and at J to 3 bases, leaving 2 bases not matched to a gene. Germline lookup yields CDR1 SGHTA and CDR2 FQGNSA. The CDR3 DNA reads as TGTGCCAGCAGCTTAGACAGGGGATACTATGGCTACACCTTC. The encoded protein is CASSLDRGYYGYTF.

The gene calls are TRBV14 and TRBJ2-1; tentatively, D is TRBD1 or TRBD2 (6 bases each). Germline-derived CDR1 and CDR2 are SGHDN and FVKESK. With 7 bases removed from V and 0 bases from J, the gap between germline ends came to 16 bases. The CDR3 is 16 amino acids. The CDR3 DNA reads TGTGCCAGCATCCCCCCTTCGGGGGCCTCCTACAATGAGCAGTTCTTC. It is translated as CASIPPSGASYNEQFF. Variable domain in full (rest from reference TRBV14 and TRBJ2-1): EAGVTQFPSHSVIEKGQTVTLRCDPISGHDNLYWYRRVMGKEIKFLLHFVKESKQDESGMPNNRFLAERTGGTYSTLKVQPAELEDSGVYFCASIPPSGASYNEQFFGPGTRLTVL.

The rearrangement joins TRBV15 to TRBJ2-7; 9 nucleotides align to TRBD1. The CDR3 totals 14 residues. Germline-derived CDR1 and CDR2 are LNHNV and YYDKDF (reference sequence). Trimming cost V 5 bases and J 4 bases; bases outside gene matches: 6. CDR3 sequence: CATSSRDRAYEQYF. CDR3 DNA sequence: TGTGCCACCAGCTCCCGGGACAGGGCTTACGAGCAGTACTTC.

The chain uses TRBV4-3 and TRBJ1-2; no firm D call. The CDR3 sequence is 15 residues long. Germline V gene sequence: CDR1 LGHNA, CDR2 YSLEER. The germline V and J ends were trimmed by 0 bases and 4 bases, with 12 bases remaining between them. Here the CDR3 DNA reads TGCGCCAGCAGCCAAGAGGTACTGGGAACCTATGGCTACACCTTC. This translates into CASSQEVLGTYGYTF.

This clone turned up a few times. The CDR3 sequence: CASSGSGTAEAFF. The CDR3 DNA sequence: TGTGCCAGCAGCGGATCCGGTACAGCCGAAGCTTTCTTT. V gene TRBV9 combines with J gene TRBJ1-1; D is ambiguous. Germline V gene sequence: CDR1 SGDLS, CDR2 YYNGEE. The V and J ends lost 3 bases and 8 bases respectively, with 14 bases between them. The CDR3 contains 13 residues.

This sequence joins TRBV5-5 and TRBJ2-3, with D possibly being TRBD2 (6 bases). This CDR3 comprises 12 residues. CDR1 is SGHKS, CDR2 YYEKEE, per germline (reference sequence). V lost 5 bases to trimming and J lost 6 bases, with 10 bases between them. CDR3 in amino acids: CASRGRSDTQYF. The DNA of the CDR3 is TGTGCCAGCAGGGGGAGGTCGGATACGCAGTATTTT. Based on the CDR3 plus reference TRBV5-5 and TRBJ2-3, the full variable domain is DAGVTQSPTHLIKTRGQQVTLRCSPISGHKSVSWYQQVLGQGPQFIFQYYEKEERGRGNFPDRFSARQFPNYSSELNVNALLLGDSALYLCASRGRSDTQYFGPGTRLTVL.

The chain uses TRBV18 and TRBJ1-1; no reliable D call. The CDR3 contains 13 residues. Germline CDR1 and CDR2: KGHSH and LQKENI. Trimming took 1 base from V and 6 from J, leaving 9 bases between them. The CDR3 spells CASSPQGSSEAFF. CDR3 coding DNA: TGTGCCAGCTCACCACAGGGAAGCTCTGAAGCTTTCTTT. The full variable domain, its missing parts supplied by reference TRBV18 and TRBJ1-1, is NAGVMQNPRHLVRRRGQEARLRCSPMKGHSHVYWYRQLPEEGLKFMVYLQKENIIDESGMPKERFSAEFPKEGPSILRIQQVVRGDSAAYFCASSPQGSSEAFFGQGTRLTVV.

Only one count was recorded for this clone. The chain joins TRBV7-2 to TRBJ1-4; D unresolved. V was clipped by 5 bases and J by 0 bases, with 16 bases between them. Per germline, CDR1 SGHTA and CDR2 FQGNSA. There are 17 residues in the CDR3. For the CDR3, the DNA is TGTGCCAGCAGCCTGTCTAGGTGGGAGGCAACTAATGAAAAACTGTTTTTT. Amino acids: CASSLSRWEATNEKLFF.

This sequence joins TRBV6-5 and TRBJ1-4; D uncertain. The V end was cut by 4 bases, the J end by 2 bases, with 11 bases between. The CDR3 spans 15 residues. The V gene's germline CDR1 is MNHEY and CDR2 SVGAGI. CDR3 coding DNA: TGTGCCAGCAGTTCACCACAGTCGACTAATGAAAAACTGTTTTTT. Translation: CASSSPQSTNEKLFF.

The chain links TRBV7-9 to TRBJ1-1; no reliable D call. V dropped 2 bases and J dropped 0 bases, with 7 bases sitting between them. CDR1 and CDR2 (germline): SEHNR, FQNEAQ (reference sequence). The CDR3 contains 14 residues. The CDR3 is CASSLFSMNTEAFF. In DNA form, the CDR3 reads TGTGCCAGCAGCTTATTTAGTATGAACACTGAAGCTTTCTTT. Using reference TRBV7-9 and TRBJ1-1 for the parts outside the CDR3, the full variable domain is DTGVSQNPRHKITKRGQNVTFRCDPISEHNRLYWYRQTLGQGPEFLTYFQNEAQLEKSRLLSDRFSAERPKGSFSTLEIQRTEQGDSAMYLCASSLFSMNTEAFFGQGTRLTVV.

The rearrangement links TRBV30 to TRBJ2-3; TRBD2 might be the D (6 bases). Germline V CDR1 and CDR2: GTSNPN, SVGIG (reference sequence). The germline V and J ends were trimmed by 7 bases and 6 bases, with 20 bases remaining between them. CDR3 length: 14 residues. CDR3 loop: CASPDPAGGDTQYF. DNA for the CDR3: TGTGCCTCACCGGACCCTGCTGGGGGGGATACGCAGTATTTT.

The chain is built from TRBV9 and TRBJ2-3, with D perhaps TRBD1 (6 bases). Trimming pared 2 bases from V and 3 bases from J, leaving 7 bases between. Germline V gives CDR1 SGDLS, CDR2 YYNGEE. This CDR3 is 13 amino acids long. CDR3: CASSVGQTDTQYF. The CDR3 nucleotides are TGTGCCAGCAGCGTGGGACAAACAGATACGCAGTATTTT.

V gene TRBV5-4 combines with J gene TRBJ1-3; D not resolved. Trimming stripped 2 bases from V and 4 bases from J, with 10 bases between. The CDR3 runs to 14 residues. Germline V lookup: CDR1 SGHNT, CDR2 YYREEE (reference sequence). DNA for the CDR3: TGTGCCAGCAGCTTAAAGGGTGGCGGAAACACCATATATTTT. This gives the protein CASSLKGGGNTIYF.

This clone occurred a few times. The chain links TRBV30 to TRBJ1-5, with D uncertain. The V gene's germline CDR1 is GTSNPN and CDR2 SVGIG (reference sequence). The CDR3 is 12 residues long. CDR3: CVVYGANQPQHF. The CDR3 region has the DNA TGTGTAGTCTACGGAGCCAATCAGCCCCAGCATTTT. Complete variable domain (other parts from reference TRBV30 and TRBJ1-5): SQTIHQWPATLVQPVGSPLSLECTVEGTSNPNLYWYRQAAGRGLQLLFYSVGIGQISSEVPQNLSASRPQDRQFILSSKKLLLSDSGFYLCVVYGANQPQHFGDGTRLSIL.

This sequence joins TRBV11-1 and TRBJ1-5; no reliable D call. The CDR3 consists of 13 residues. From germline, CDR1 is SGHAT and CDR2 FQDESV (reference sequence). V lost 4 bases and J lost 2, with 6 bases in between. The CDR3 coding sequence is TGTGCCAGCAGCTCACCCGGCAATCAGCCCCAGCATTTT. It translates to CASSSPGNQPQHF.

J is TRBJ1-1 and V is TRBV28, with D maybe TRBD1 (5 bases). The germline CDR1 and CDR2 sequences are MDHEN and SYDVKM. CDR3 length equals 14 residues. Trimming took off 5 bases at V and 7 bases at J, with 17 bases between the two ends. The CDR3 DNA follows: TGTGCCAGCAGTCACCCAGAGGGACGAGGTGAAGCTTTCTTT. Protein: CASSHPEGRGEAFF.

The V gene is TRBV4-2, the J gene TRBJ1-1, with D perhaps matching TRBD1 (5 bases). In germline, CDR1 is LGHNA, CDR2 YNFKEQ. Trimming cost V 4 bases and J 0 bases, with 15 bases left between them. There are 16 residues in the CDR3. The CDR3 region has the DNA TGTGCCAGCAGCCCCTTGGAGGGGCCGGTGAACACTGAAGCTTTCTTT. Translation: CASSPLEGPVNTEAFF.